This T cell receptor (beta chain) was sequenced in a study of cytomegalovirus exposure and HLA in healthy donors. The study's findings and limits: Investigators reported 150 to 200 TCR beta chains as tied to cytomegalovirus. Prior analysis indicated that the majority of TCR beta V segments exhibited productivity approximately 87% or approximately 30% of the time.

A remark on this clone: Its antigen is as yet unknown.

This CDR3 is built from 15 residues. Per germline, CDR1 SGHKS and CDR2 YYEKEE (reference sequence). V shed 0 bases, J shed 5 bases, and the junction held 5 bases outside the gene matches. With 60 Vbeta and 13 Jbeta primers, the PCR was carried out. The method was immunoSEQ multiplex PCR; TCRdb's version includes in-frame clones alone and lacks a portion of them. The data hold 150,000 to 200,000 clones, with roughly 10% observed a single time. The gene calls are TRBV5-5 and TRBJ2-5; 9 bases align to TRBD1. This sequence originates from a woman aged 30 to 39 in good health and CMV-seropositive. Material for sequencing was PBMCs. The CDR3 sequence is CASSLAPGQGETQYF. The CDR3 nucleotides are TGTGCCAGCAGCTTGGCCCCGGGACAGGGCGAGACCCAGTACTTC.